The T cell receptor (beta chain) under discussion was sequenced for a study of cytomegalovirus exposure and HLA in healthy donors. Background on the study: Unique TCR beta sequences numbering 95 million to 130 million came from about 180 million T cells in an earlier analysis.

Vbeta (60) and Jbeta (13) primers were used in the PCR. Profiled with immunoSEQ multiplex PCR; TCRdb holds only in-frame clones, not every one. Seen here are under 150,000 clones, under 85% observed once, and the top ten hold around 7.1%. A remark on this clone: The antigen remains unidentified.

V lost 7 bases to trimming and J lost 3 bases, with 10 bases between them. This CDR3 contains 14 residues. The germline V gene has CDR1 ENHRY and CDR2 SYGVKD. Findings and limits, study-wide: For presence/absence analyses, sequencing depth was assumed to be roughly uniform across donors. TRBV6-2, TRBV6-3 and other indistinguishable V segments were excluded. A later analysis showed that HLA-associated TCR beta chains had undergone more clonal expansion than equally common others.

The sequenced material came from PBMCs. The origin of this receptor is a woman in her 40s in good health and CMV-seropositive. The chain couples TRBV10-3 to TRBJ1-6; D is ambiguous. The CDR3 loop is CAITPDNYNSPLHF. The CDR3 DNA follows: TGTGCCATCACTCCAGATAACTATAATTCACCCCTCCACTTT.